This T cell receptor (beta chain) was sequenced for a study of identical twins. This clonotype has at least ten counts. Per germline, CDR1 LGHNA and CDR2 YSLEER. The CDR3 extends over 17 amino acids. With V trimmed by 2 bases and J by 1 base, 4 bases remained unmatched. Unique molecular identifiers were in the cDNA, with template-switch universal primer binding. One entry per CDR3 protein results from TCRdb running MiXCR on the 5' RACE reads. The data hold 230,000 or so distinct CDR3 sequences, with about 8% observed a single time. The same sample was also studied in work on yellow fever vaccine responses in identical twins. That work contributes: Twins reportedly had a vaccine T cell response that seemed partly convergent, partly personalized.

This chain joins TRBV4-3 and TRBJ2-1, with 11 bases identical to TRBD2. Sequencing used CD8+ T cells sorted from blood. This clonotype originated in a woman between 18 and 29 years old in good health. The CDR3 is CASSQIGTSGSYNEQFF. In DNA, the CDR3 is TGCGCCAGCAGCCAAATAGGGACTAGCGGATCCTACAATGAGCAGTTCTTC.